Listed below are T cell receptor beta chains from one sample, sequenced in a study of blood T cell repertoires in COVID-19. The data were produced by immunoSEQ multiplex PCR, yet TCRdb's version contains in-frame clones alone and is incomplete. The data contain around 120,000 clones, about 74% of them singletons. The sequenced sample consisted of peripheral blood. The receptor source for this set is a man between 65 and 80 years old with acute or convalescent COVID-19. Each CDR3 is given with its conserved first and last residue. D genes are given only for firm matches. For some rows the clone size is stated as once, few or many, or as a class when expanded; others skip it.

CDR3aa | CDR3nt | j_gene | d_gene | v_gene | abundance
CATSRDPSGSSYEQYF | TGTGCCACCAGCAGAGATCCTAGCGGGAGCTCCTACGAGCAGTACTTC | TRBJ2-7 | TRBD2 | TRBV15 | NA
CASSPLQVRAVLQGTSYGYTF | TGTGCCAGCTCACCACTACAAGTAAGGGCAGTCCTACAAGGGACTTCTTATGGCTACACCTTC | TRBJ1-2 | NA | TRBV18 | NA
CASSDTYRGTGELFF | TGTGCCAGCAGTGACACGTACAGGGGGACCGGGGAGCTGTTTTTT | TRBJ2-2 | TRBD1 | TRBV6-4 | NA
CASSYSYRRETQYF | TGTGCCAGCAGTTACTCGTACAGAAGGGAGACCCAGTACTTC | TRBJ2-5 | NA | TRBV6-5 | NA
CASSQDNRNRVDNSPLHF | TGCGCCAGCAGCCAAGATAATCGGAACAGGGTGGATAATTCACCCCTCCACTTT | TRBJ1-6 | NA | TRBV4-1 | few
CASSSGDYGTEAFF | TGTGCCAGCAGCTCCGGGGATTACGGCACTGAAGCTTTCTTT | TRBJ1-1 | NA | TRBV5-5 | once
CASSQGQALYEQYF | TGTGCCAGCAGCCAGGGACAGGCCCTCTACGAGCAGTACTTC | TRBJ2-7 | TRBD1 | TRBV5-4 | NA
CAWREDRHYGYTF | TGTGCCTGGAGGGAGGACAGGCACTATGGCTACACCTTC | TRBJ1-2 | TRBD1 | TRBV30 | NA
CASSRTSDTDTQYF | TGCGCCAGCAGCCGGACTAGCGACACAGATACGCAGTATTTT | TRBJ2-3 | TRBD2 | TRBV5-1 | NA
CASSDGGSSTDTQYF | TGTGCCAGCAGCGACGGGGGGTCTAGCACAGATACGCAGTATTTT | TRBJ2-3 | TRBD2 | TRBV9 | NA
CASSIAASGTGYNEQFF | TGTGCCAGTAGTATAGCAGCGTCCGGGACAGGGTATAATGAGCAGTTCTTC | TRBJ2-1 | TRBD1 | TRBV19 | NA
CASSLAIGDRASGNTIYF | TGCGCCAGCAGCTTGGCCATCGGGGACAGAGCCTCTGGAAACACCATATATTTT | TRBJ1-3 | TRBD1 | TRBV5-1 | NA
CASSLIAGTSGRGTYEQYF | TGTGCCAGCAGTCTAATCGCCGGGACTAGCGGGAGAGGGACCTACGAGCAGTACTTC | TRBJ2-7 | TRBD2 | TRBV28 | NA
CASSVISWRGDSYNEQFF | TGTGCCAGCAGTGTAATTTCCTGGCGCGGAGACTCCTACAATGAGCAGTTCTTC | TRBJ2-1 | NA | TRBV2 | NA
CASTGTVSLNYGYTF | TGTGCCTCAACCGGGACAGTAAGCCTCAACTATGGCTACACCTTC | TRBJ1-2 | TRBD1 | TRBV7-9 | NA
CASSLEQMNTEAFF | TGTGCCAGCAGCTTGGAGCAGATGAACACTGAAGCTTTCTTT | TRBJ1-1 | NA | TRBV7-6 | NA
CASSLDLSLEAFF | TGTGCCAGCAGCTTGGACCTATCCTTGGAAGCTTTCTTT | TRBJ1-1 | NA | TRBV5-6 | many
CASSRDRLPYEQYF | TGTGCCAGCAGCCGGGACAGACTACCCTACGAGCAGTACTTC | TRBJ2-7 | TRBD1 | TRBV14 | once
CASSYNPLAGVPYEQYF | TGTGCCAGCAGCTACAACCCCCTAGCGGGGGTACCCTACGAGCAGTACTTC | TRBJ2-7 | TRBD2 | TRBV5-4 | NA
CASSFTSLNEQFF | TGTGCCAGCAGCTTTACTAGTTTGAATGAGCAGTTCTTC | TRBJ2-1 | NA | TRBV7-9 | NA
CASSSGGDTEAFF | TGTGCCAGCAGCTCCGGGGGGGACACTGAAGCTTTCTTT | TRBJ1-1 | NA | TRBV11-1 | once
CASSQTDRVANYGYTF | TGTGCCAGCAGCCAGACGGACAGGGTAGCTAACTATGGCTACACCTTC | TRBJ1-2 | TRBD1 | TRBV4-2 | NA
CSAGGMHGYTF | TGCAGCGCTGGGGGGATGCATGGCTACACCTTC | TRBJ1-2 | NA | TRBV20-1 | NA
CASSDSLNTEAFF | TGTGCCAGCAGTGACTCCCTAAACACTGAAGCTTTCTTT | TRBJ1-1 | NA | TRBV25-1 | NA
CASSRPSAGPYEQYF | TGTGCCAGCAGCCGCCCCAGCGCGGGGCCCTACGAGCAGTACTTC | TRBJ2-7 | NA | TRBV3-1/TRBV3-2 | NA
CASSPQRGNYGYTF | TGTGCCAGCAGTCCACAGCGAGGGAACTATGGCTACACCTTC | TRBJ1-2 | NA | TRBV6-2/TRBV6-3 | NA
CSVEDLGTGMGYEQYF | TGCAGCGTTGAAGATCTTGGGACAGGAATGGGCTACGAGCAGTACTTC | TRBJ2-7 | TRBD1 | TRBV29-1 | NA
CASSPGLRMAGELFF | TGTGCCAGCAGCCCAGGTCTCCGTATGGCCGGGGAGCTGTTTTTT | TRBJ2-2 | NA | TRBV6-5 | NA
CASSLGGGGRETQYF | TGTGCCAGCAGCTTGGGGGGAGGCGGTCGGGAGACCCAGTACTTC | TRBJ2-5 | NA | TRBV5-6 | once
CASSLRTGTGLTTYEQYF | TGTGCCAGCAGCCTCCGGACAGGGACCGGACTAACTACCTACGAGCAGTACTTC | TRBJ2-7 | TRBD1 | TRBV4-2 | NA
CASSRSGGLTYEQYF | TGTGCCAGCTCACGTAGCGGGGGGCTGACCTACGAGCAGTACTTC | TRBJ2-7 | TRBD2 | TRBV18 | NA
CASSLVSYNSPLHF | TGTGCCAGCAGCTTAGTATCCTATAATTCACCCCTCCACTTT | TRBJ1-6 | NA | TRBV7-8 | NA
CAWSRRGGEAFF | TGTGCCTGGAGTCGAAGGGGCGGAGAAGCTTTCTTT | TRBJ1-1 | NA | TRBV30 | NA